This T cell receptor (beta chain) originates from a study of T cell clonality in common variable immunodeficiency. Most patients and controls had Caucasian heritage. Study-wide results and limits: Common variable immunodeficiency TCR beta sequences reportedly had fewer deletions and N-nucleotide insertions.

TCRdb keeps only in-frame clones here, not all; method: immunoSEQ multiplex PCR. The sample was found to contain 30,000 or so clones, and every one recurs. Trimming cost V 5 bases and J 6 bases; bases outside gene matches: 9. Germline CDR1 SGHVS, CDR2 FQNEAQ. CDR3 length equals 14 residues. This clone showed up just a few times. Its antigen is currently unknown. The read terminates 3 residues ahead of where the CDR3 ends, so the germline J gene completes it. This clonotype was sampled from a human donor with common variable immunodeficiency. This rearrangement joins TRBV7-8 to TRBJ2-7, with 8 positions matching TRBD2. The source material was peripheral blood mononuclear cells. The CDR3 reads CASSPIGGAGEQYF. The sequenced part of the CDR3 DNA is TGTGCCAGCAGCCCCATCGGGGGGGCGGGCGAG.